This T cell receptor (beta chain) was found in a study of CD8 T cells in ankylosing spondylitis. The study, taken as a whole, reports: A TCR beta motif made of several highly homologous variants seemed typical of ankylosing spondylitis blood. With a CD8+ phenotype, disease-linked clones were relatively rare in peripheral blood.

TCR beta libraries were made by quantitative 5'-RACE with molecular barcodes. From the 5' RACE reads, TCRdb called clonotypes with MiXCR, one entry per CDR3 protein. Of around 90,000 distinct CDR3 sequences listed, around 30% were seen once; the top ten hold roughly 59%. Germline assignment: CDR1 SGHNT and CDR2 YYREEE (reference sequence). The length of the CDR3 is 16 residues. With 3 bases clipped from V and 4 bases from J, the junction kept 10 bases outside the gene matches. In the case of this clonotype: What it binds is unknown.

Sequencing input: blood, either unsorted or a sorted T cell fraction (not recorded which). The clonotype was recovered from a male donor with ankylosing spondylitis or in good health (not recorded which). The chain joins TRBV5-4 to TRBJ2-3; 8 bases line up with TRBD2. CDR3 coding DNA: TGTGCCAGCAGCTCTAAGCGGGAGCGGCTCTCAGATACGCAGTATTTT. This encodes CASSSKRERLSDTQYF.